These 26 T cell receptor beta chains were all obtained from the same sample, sequenced in a study of blood T cell repertoires in COVID-19. Profiling relied on immunoSEQ multiplex PCR, and the TCRdb table lists in-frame clones only, not all of them. The repertoire holds approximately 72,000 clones, with around 90% as singletons. Sequences were obtained from peripheral blood. These receptors all come from a man aged 45-65 years with acute or convalescent COVID-19.

This chain connects TRBV9 to TRBJ1-5, with D possibly being TRBD1 (5 bases). Germline values: CDR1 SGDLS, CDR2 YYNGEE. V was cut by 3 bases and J by 4 bases, with 5 bases left in between. CDR3 length: 12 residues. For the CDR3, the DNA is TGTGCCAGCAGCGCAGGGAATCAGCCCCAGCATTTT. Translation: CASSAGNQPQHF.

This chain joins TRBV12-2 and TRBJ2-7; TRBD1 is taken as the D call from the table, unchecked against the DNA. TRBV12-2 is a documented pseudogene. The CDR3 is 15 residues long. The CDR3 DNA sequence: TGTGCAAGTCGCTTAGTCTGGGACAGAACCTACGAGCAGTACTTC. Translation gives CASRLVWDRTYEQYF.

The gene calls are TRBV5-4 and TRBJ2-5; TRBD1 matches 11 bases. Germline assignment: CDR1 SGHNT and CDR2 YYREEE (reference sequence). Trimming removed 3 bases from V and 5 bases from J; junction bases left unmatched: 3. CDR3 length: 14 residues. This chain's CDR3 is CASSSGQGGETQYF. CDR3 coding DNA: TGTGCCAGCAGCTCGGGACAGGGGGGGGAGACCCAGTACTTC.

The chain recombines TRBV2 with TRBJ2-4; tentative D call: TRBD1 (6 bases). In germline, CDR1 is SNHLY, CDR2 FYNNEI. CDR3 size: 17 residues. The V and J ends lost 2 bases and 0 bases respectively, with 14 bases between them. CDR3 coding DNA: TGTGCCAGCAGTGAACGGACAGCGGTCATAGCCAAAAACATTCAGTACTTC. Amino acids: CASSERTAVIAKNIQYF.

V usage is TRBV5-1 and J usage is TRBJ2-7, with 9 bases fitting TRBD1. The CDR3 is 13 amino acids. V lost 7 bases to trimming and J lost 3 bases; unmatched junction nucleotides: 5. CDR1 SGHRS and CDR2 YFSETQ come from the germline V gene. The CDR3 nucleotides are TGCGCCAGCGGGCCGGGACAGGGCTACGAGCAGTACTTC. Amino acids: CASGPGQGYEQYF.

The DNA for the CDR3 is TGCGCCAGCAGCTTGGGGACAGTTTCCCATGAAGGAAACACCATATATTTT. It encodes CASSLGTVSHEGNTIYF. The chain carries TRBV5-1 and TRBJ1-3, with D possibly matching TRBD1 (6 bases). The CDR3 runs to 17 residues. Germline V gene lookup returns CDR1 SGHRS and CDR2 YFSETQ. V was cut by 0 bases and J by 4 bases, with 17 bases left in between. The variable domain in full, with the rest retrieved from reference TRBV5-1 and TRBJ1-3, is KAGVTQTPRYLIKTRGQQVTLSCSPISGHRSVSWYQQTPGQGLQFLFEYFSETQRNKGNFPGRFSGRQFSNSRSEMNVSTLELGDSALYLCASSLGTVSHEGNTIYFGEGSWLTVV.

The genes are TRBV3-1 (or the pseudogene TRBV3-2) and TRBJ2-3, with TRBD2 matching over 7 bases. This CDR3 has 18 residues. J was trimmed by 4 bases and V by 4 bases; bases with no gene match: 17. Germline V CDR1 and CDR2: LGHDT, YNNKEL (reference sequence). The chain's CDR3 is CASSPFAGDPRNPDTQYF. The CDR3 bases are TGTGCCAGCAGCCCATTCGCGGGGGACCCTAGAAACCCAGATACGCAGTATTTT.

This chain links TRBV18 with TRBJ2-7; the match to TRBD1 covers 11 bases. CDR3 length equals 16 residues. In germline, CDR1 is KGHSH, CDR2 LQKENI. V dropped 4 bases and J dropped 0; count of bases not matched to a gene: 5. The chain's CDR3 is CASSRQGTGGSYEQYF. The CDR3 DNA reads as TGTGCCAGCTCACGTCAGGGGACAGGGGGCTCCTACGAGCAGTACTTC.

The chain combines TRBV5-1 with TRBJ2-7; 7 nucleotides line up with TRBD1. CDR3 length: 16 amino acids. Looked up from germline, CDR1 is SGHRS and CDR2 is YFSETQ. Trimming cost V 4 bases and J 1 base; bases outside gene matches: 11. The CDR3 here is CASSRPDRPTSYEQYF. The CDR3 nucleotides read TGCGCCAGCAGCAGGCCGGACAGGCCAACATCCTACGAGCAGTACTTC.

The rearrangement links TRBV2 to TRBJ2-5; 8 bases map to TRBD2. Trimming took 7 bases from V and 2 from J; bases not matched to a gene: 9. The CDR3 sequence is 15 residues long. Germline loops: CDR1 SNHLY, CDR2 FYNNEI. Here the CDR3 DNA reads TGTGCCAGCACCGGACTAGCTGGAGCACAAGAGACCCAGTACTTC. Its translation: CASTGLAGAQETQYF.

The chain employs TRBV6-1 and TRBJ1-1; D unresolved. Germline V gives CDR1 MNHNS, CDR2 SASEGT. The CDR3 spans 11 residues. Trimming removed 3 bases at V and 6 bases at J, with 5 bases between. The CDR3 is CASSERAEAFF. CDR3 in DNA: TGTGCCAGCAGTGAGAGGGCTGAAGCTTTCTTT.

The V call is TRBV29-1, the J call TRBJ2-3, with TRBD1 matching 7 bases. Germline assignment: CDR1 SQVTM and CDR2 ANQGSEA. There are 16 residues in the CDR3. Trimming took 4 bases from V and 6 from J; bases not matched to a gene: 16. CDR3 DNA: TGCAGCGTTGTCGGACAGACAAAAGCACAGGGGGATACGCAGTATTTT. This sequence encodes CSVVGQTKAQGDTQYF.

This clone was counted a single time. The rearrangement uses TRBV7-2 and TRBJ2-7; 10 nucleotides match TRBD1. Losses at the gene ends were 2 bases for V and 0 bases for J; bases not matched to a gene: 4. CDR3 length equals 16 residues. CDR1 and CDR2 (germline): SGHTA, FQGNSA. In nucleotides, the CDR3 is TGTGCCAGCAGCTTATCGGGGGACAGGGGCTCCTACGAGCAGTACTTC. Its translation: CASSLSGDRGSYEQYF.

The V call is TRBV6-5, the J call TRBJ2-5; D possibly corresponds to TRBD2 (7 bases). The CDR3 is 15 amino acids. V was clipped by 5 bases and J by 4 bases, with 17 bases between them. Germline CDR1 is MNHEY and CDR2 is SVGAGI. For the CDR3, the DNA is TGTGCCAGCAGTCCCGACTGGAGGGGGGGAGAGACCCAGTACTTC. Its protein product is CASSPDWRGGETQYF.

Concerning this clone itself: The sample has other DNA sequences that encode this CDR3 too. This rearrangement joins TRBV3-1 (or the pseudogene TRBV3-2) to TRBJ1-3; D call uncertain. Germline CDR1 reads LGHDT; CDR2 reads YNNKEL (reference sequence). The V end lost 1 base, the J end lost 0 bases, and 7 bases lay between the germline ends. The CDR3 has 15 amino acids. DNA for the CDR3: TGTGCCAGCAGCCAAGGGTCAGGCTCTGGAAACACCATATATTTT. Translating it yields CASSQGSGSGNTIYF.

The chain links TRBV6-5 to TRBJ2-1; no reliable D call. Germline V gives CDR1 MNHEY, CDR2 SVGAGI. V dropped 0 bases and J dropped 8 bases, with 14 bases sitting between them. The CDR3 totals 15 residues. CDR3 bases: TGTGCCAGCAGTTACTCGACGGGTAGTCTCTATGAGCAGTTCTTC. Translation gives CASSYSTGSLYEQFF.

The chain uses TRBV5-1 and TRBJ1-1, with D possibly being TRBD1 (6 bases). This CDR3 has 14 residues. The germline V gene encodes CDR1 SGHRS and CDR2 YFSETQ. V was trimmed by 4 bases and J by 5 bases, leaving 15 bases between them. Written as DNA, the CDR3 is TGCGCCAGCAGCCTGGGACACGGTGGGACTGAAGCTTTCTTT. It yields the protein CASSLGHGGTEAFF.

V is TRBV18 and J is TRBJ2-7, with D maybe TRBD2 (5 bases). V was cut by 5 bases and J by 0 bases, with 17 bases left in between. CDR3 length: 16 amino acids. Germline V gene lookup returns CDR1 KGHSH and CDR2 LQKENI. In nucleotides, the CDR3 is TGTGCCAGCTCAGGTCGGGGTGCCCCGAGCTCCTACGAGCAGTACTTC. Its translation is CASSGRGAPSSYEQYF.

This chain uses TRBV29-1 with TRBJ2-7; TRBD1 might be the D (5 bases). With 6 bases removed from V and 2 bases from J, the gap between germline ends came to 20 bases. Germline CDR1 SQVTM, CDR2 ANQGSEA. The length of the CDR3 is 15 residues. The DNA of the CDR3 is TGCAGCGTAGTGATCCACGACAGACCAACCTACGAGCAGTACTTC. Its protein is CSVVIHDRPTYEQYF.

CDR3 residues: CASSFKTGTDTQYF. The CDR3 coding sequence is TGTGCCAGCAGCTTCAAGACAGGCACAGATACGCAGTATTTT. The rearrangement links TRBV5-4 to TRBJ2-3; TRBD1 is a possible D gene (5 bases). Trimming pared 2 bases from V and 1 base from J, leaving 8 bases between. CDR1 is SGHNT and CDR2 is YYREEE in the germline V gene (reference sequence). The CDR3 has 14 amino acids.

This chain uses TRBV29-1 with TRBJ2-1; a possible D gene is TRBD1 (6 bases). Germline V lookup: CDR1 SQVTM, CDR2 ANQGSEA. The V end lost 2 bases, the J end lost 9 bases, and 11 bases lay between the germline ends. The CDR3 loop spans 12 amino acids. The CDR3 bases are TGCAGCGTTGAAATGGGGGCGGGTGAGCAGTTCTTC. This sequence encodes CSVEMGAGEQFF.

The chain employs TRBV27 and TRBJ1-5; no definite D call. The V end lost 6 bases, the J end lost 4 bases, and 16 bases lay between the germline ends. The CDR3 has 15 residues. Germline values: CDR1 MNHEY, CDR2 SMNVEV (reference sequence). CDR3 amino acids: CASSPGGLLNQPQHF. DNA for the CDR3: TGTGCCAGCAGCCCCGGAGGGTTACTAAATCAGCCCCAGCATTTT.

The sample holds a few counts of this clone. The chain recombines TRBV7-3 with TRBJ2-7; D not resolved. Trimming pared 1 base from V and 3 bases from J, leaving 7 bases between. This CDR3 has 13 amino acids. Germline V gives CDR1 SGHTA, CDR2 FQGTGA. The CDR3 region is CASSLMQDYEQYF. CDR3 in DNA: TGTGCCAGCAGCTTAATGCAGGACTACGAGCAGTACTTC.

This clone was seen a single time. The V call is TRBV5-1, the J call TRBJ1-4; TRBD1 agrees at 7 bases. The CDR3 length is 15 residues. Trimming took 4 bases from V and 4 from J; bases not matched to a gene: 7. Germline CDR1 is SGHRS and CDR2 is YFSETQ. CDR3 nucleotides: TGCGCCAGCAGCCAGGGACAGCTTAATAATGAAAAACTGTTTTTT. Its translation: CASSQGQLNNEKLFF.

This chain uses TRBV9 with TRBJ2-4; 7 bases agree with TRBD1. CDR3 length: 14 amino acids. V dropped 0 bases and J dropped 5; count of bases not matched to a gene: 2. Germline assignment: CDR1 SGDLS and CDR2 YYNGEE. CDR3 loop: CASSVGGGENIQYF. CDR3 nucleotides: TGTGCCAGCAGCGTAGGAGGGGGCGAAAACATTCAGTACTTC. Full variable domain (rest looked up from reference TRBV9 and TRBJ2-4): DSGVTQTPKHLITATGQRVTLRCSPRSGDLSVYWYQQSLDQGLQFLIQYYNGEERAKGNILERFSAQQFPDLHSELNLSSLELGDSALYFCASSVGGGENIQYFGAGTRLSVL.

The chain joins TRBV5-1 to TRBJ1-1, with D perhaps matching TRBD1 (6 bases). Trimming took off 4 bases at V and 0 bases at J, with 22 bases between the two ends. The germline gives CDR1 SGHRS, CDR2 YFSETQ. CDR3 size: 18 residues. The CDR3 coding sequence is TGCGCCAGCAGCCCAGATCATGTTACCAGGGGAGTGAACACTGAAGCTTTCTTT. This gives the protein CASSPDHVTRGVNTEAFF.